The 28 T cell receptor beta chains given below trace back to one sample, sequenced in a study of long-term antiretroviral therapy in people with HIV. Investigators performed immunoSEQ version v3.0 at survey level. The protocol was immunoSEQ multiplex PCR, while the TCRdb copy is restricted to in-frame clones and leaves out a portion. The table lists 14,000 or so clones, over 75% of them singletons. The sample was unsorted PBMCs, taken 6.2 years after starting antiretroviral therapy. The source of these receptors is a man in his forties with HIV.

The CDR3 region has the DNA TGTGCCACCACCCAGGACAGGGGGTCCCAGCCCCAGCATTTT. Its translation is CATTQDRGSQPQHF. This sequence joins TRBV15 and TRBJ1-5; the match to TRBD1 covers 10 bases. This CDR3 has 14 amino acids. Germline loops: CDR1 LNHNV, CDR2 YYDKDF (reference sequence). With V trimmed by 7 bases and J by 7 bases, 7 bases remained unmatched.

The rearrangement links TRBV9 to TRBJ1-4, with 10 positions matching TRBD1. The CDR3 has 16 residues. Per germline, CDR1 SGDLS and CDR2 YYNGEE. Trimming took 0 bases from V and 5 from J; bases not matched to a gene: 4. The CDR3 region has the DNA TGTGCCAGCAGCGTAGCCCCGGGACAGGGGAATGAAAAACTGTTTTTT. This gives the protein CASSVAPGQGNEKLFF.

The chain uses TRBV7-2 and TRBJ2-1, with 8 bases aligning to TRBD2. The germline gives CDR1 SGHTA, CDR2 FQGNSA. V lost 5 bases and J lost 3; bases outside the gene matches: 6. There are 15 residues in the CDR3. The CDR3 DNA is TGTGCCAGCAGCCAGTGGCTAGCGGGCTACAATGAGCAGTTCTTC. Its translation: CASSQWLAGYNEQFF.

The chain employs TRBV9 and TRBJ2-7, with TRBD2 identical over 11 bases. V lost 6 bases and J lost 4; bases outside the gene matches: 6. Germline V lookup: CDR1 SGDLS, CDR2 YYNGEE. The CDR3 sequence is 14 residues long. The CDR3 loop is CASNQGLAAYEQYF. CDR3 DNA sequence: TGTGCCAGCAACCAGGGACTAGCGGCGTACGAGCAGTACTTC.

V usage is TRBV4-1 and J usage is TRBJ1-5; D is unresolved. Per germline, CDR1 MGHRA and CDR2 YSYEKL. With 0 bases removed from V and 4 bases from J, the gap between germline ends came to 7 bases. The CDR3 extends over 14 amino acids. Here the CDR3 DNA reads TGCGCCAGCAGCCAAGATCTGGGAAATCAGCCCCAGCATTTT. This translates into CASSQDLGNQPQHF.

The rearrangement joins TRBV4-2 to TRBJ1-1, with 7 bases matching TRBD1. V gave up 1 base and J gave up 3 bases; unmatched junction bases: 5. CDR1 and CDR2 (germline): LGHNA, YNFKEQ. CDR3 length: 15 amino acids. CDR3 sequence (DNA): TGTGCCAGCAGCCAAGGGATCCAGGGGGACACTGAAGCTTTCTTT. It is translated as CASSQGIQGDTEAFF.

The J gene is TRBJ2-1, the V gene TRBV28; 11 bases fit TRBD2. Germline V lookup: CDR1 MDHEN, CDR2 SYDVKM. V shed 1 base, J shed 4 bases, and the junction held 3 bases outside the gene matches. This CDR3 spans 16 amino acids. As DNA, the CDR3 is TGTGCCAGCAGTTTATTGACTAGCGGGACATACAATGAGCAGTTCTTC. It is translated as CASSLLTSGTYNEQFF.

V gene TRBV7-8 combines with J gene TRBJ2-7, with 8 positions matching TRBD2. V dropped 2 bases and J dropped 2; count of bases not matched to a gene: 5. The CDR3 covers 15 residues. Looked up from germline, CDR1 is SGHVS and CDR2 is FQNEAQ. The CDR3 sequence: CASSLSRGGTYEQYF. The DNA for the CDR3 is TGTGCCAGCAGCTTATCCCGGGGGGGAACCTACGAGCAGTACTTC.

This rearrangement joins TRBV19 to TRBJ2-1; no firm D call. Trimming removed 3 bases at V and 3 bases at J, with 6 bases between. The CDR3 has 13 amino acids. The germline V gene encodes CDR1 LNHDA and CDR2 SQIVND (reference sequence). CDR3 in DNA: TGTGCCAGTAGTATGGTGGTCTACAATGAGCAGTTCTTC. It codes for CASSMVVYNEQFF.

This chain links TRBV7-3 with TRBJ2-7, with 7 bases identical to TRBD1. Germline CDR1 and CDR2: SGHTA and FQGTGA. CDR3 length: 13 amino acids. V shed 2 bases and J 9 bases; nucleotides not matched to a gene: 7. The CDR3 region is CASSLGQQGRQYF. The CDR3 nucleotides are TGTGCCAGCAGCTTAGGCCAACAGGGGAGGCAGTACTTC.

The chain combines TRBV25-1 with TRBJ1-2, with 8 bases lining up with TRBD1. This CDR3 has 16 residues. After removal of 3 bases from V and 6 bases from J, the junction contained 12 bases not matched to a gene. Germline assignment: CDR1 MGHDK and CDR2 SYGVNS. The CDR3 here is CASSERTGTGDNGYTF. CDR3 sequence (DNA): TGTGCCAGCAGTGAGCGAACCGGGACAGGAGATAATGGCTACACCTTC.

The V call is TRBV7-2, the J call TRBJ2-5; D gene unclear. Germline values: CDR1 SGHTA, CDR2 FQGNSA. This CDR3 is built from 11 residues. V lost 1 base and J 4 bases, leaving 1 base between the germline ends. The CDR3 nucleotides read TGTGCCAGCAGCTTAGTAGAGACCCAGTACTTC. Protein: CASSLVETQYF.

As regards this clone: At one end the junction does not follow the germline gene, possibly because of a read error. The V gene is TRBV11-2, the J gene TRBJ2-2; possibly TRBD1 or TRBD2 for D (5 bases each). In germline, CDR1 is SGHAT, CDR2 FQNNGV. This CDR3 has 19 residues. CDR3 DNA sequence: TGTGCCAGCAGCGCCCCTCTTAATCCCATGAGAGGGGAACACCGGGGAGCTGTTTTT. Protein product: CASSAPLNPMRGEHRGAVF.

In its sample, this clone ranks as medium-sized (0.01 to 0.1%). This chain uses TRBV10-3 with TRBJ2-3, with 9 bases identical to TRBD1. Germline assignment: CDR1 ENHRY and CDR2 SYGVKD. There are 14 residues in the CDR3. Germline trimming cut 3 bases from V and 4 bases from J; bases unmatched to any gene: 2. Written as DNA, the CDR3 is TGTGCCATCAGTGACGGACAGGGGCCAGATACGCAGTATTTT. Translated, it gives CAISDGQGPDTQYF.

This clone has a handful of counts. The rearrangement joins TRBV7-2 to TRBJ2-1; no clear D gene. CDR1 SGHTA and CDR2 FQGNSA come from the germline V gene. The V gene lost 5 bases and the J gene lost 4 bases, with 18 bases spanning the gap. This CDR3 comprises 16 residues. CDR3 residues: CASSPSASEGYNEQFF. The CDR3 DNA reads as TGTGCCAGCAGCCCAAGTGCGAGTGAAGGGTACAATGAGCAGTTCTTC.

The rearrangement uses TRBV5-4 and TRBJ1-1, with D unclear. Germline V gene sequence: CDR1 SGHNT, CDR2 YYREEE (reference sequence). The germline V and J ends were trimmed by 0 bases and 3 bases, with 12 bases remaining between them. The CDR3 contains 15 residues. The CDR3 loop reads CASSLEGPGDTEAFF. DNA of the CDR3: TGTGCCAGCAGCTTGGAAGGGCCCGGGGACACTGAAGCTTTCTTT.

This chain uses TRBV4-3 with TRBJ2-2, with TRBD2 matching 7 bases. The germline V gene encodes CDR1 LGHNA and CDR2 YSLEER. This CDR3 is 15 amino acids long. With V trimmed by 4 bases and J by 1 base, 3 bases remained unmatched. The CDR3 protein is CASSRGEGNTGELFF. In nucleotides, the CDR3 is TGCGCCAGCAGCCGGGGGGAGGGGAACACCGGGGAGCTGTTTTTT.

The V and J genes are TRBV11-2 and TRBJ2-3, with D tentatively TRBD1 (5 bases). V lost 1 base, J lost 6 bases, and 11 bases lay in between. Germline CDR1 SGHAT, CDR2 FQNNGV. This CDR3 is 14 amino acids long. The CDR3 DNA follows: TGTGCCAGCAGCTTAGGGGCAGGGCATGATACGCAGTATTTT. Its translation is CASSLGAGHDTQYF.

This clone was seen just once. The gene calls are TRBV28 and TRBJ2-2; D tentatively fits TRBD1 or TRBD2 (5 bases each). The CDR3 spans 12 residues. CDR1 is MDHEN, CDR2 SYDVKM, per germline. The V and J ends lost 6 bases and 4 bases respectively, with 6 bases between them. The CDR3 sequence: CASRGVTGELFF. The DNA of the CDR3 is TGTGCCAGCAGGGGGGTCACCGGGGAGCTGTTTTTT.

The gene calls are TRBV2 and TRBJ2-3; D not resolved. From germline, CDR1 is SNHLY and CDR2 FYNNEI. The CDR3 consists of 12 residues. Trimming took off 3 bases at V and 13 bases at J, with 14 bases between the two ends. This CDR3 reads CASSESSLFEYF. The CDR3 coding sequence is TGTGCCAGCAGTGAGTCTTCCCTATTTGAGTATTTT.

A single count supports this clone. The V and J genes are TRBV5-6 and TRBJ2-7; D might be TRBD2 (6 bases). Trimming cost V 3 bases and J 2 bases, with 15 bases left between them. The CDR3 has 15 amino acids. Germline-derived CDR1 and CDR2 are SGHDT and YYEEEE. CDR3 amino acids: CASSSSGIAAYEQYF. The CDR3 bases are TGTGCCAGCAGCTCGTCCGGGATAGCGGCCTACGAGCAGTACTTC.

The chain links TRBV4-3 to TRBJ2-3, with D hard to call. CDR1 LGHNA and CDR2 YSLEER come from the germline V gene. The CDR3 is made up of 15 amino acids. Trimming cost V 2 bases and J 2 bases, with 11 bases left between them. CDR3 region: CASSQYVGPTDTQYF. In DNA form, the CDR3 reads TGCGCCAGCAGCCAATACGTCGGTCCCACAGATACGCAGTATTTT.

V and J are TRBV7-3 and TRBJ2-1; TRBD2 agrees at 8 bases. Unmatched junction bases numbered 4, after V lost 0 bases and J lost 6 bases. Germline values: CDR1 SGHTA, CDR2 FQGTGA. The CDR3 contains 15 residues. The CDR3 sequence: CASSLTGGAGNEQFF. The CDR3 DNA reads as TGTGCCAGCAGCTTAACCGGGGGGGCGGGCAATGAGCAGTTCTTC.

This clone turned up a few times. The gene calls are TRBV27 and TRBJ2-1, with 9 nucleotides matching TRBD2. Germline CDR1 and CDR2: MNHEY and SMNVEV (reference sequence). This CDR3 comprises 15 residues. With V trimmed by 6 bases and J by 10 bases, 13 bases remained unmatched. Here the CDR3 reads CASSQIVAGVGEQFF. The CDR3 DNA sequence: TGTGCCAGCAGCCAGATCGTAGCGGGAGTCGGCGAGCAGTTCTTC.

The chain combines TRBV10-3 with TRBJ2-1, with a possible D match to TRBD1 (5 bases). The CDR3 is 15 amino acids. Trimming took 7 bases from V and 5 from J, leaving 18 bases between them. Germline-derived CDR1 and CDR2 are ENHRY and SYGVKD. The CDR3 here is CAINSGQGFDNEQFF. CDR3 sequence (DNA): TGTGCCATCAACAGTGGTCAGGGTTTTGACAATGAGCAGTTCTTC.

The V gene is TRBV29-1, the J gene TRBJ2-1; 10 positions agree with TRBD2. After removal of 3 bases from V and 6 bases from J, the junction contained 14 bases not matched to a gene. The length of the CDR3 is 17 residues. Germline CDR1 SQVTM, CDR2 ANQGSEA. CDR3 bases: TGCAGCGTTGAGGGGGTCTTCAGCGGGAGGGCGGTCAATGAGCAGTTCTTC. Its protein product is CSVEGVFSGRAVNEQFF.

The CDR3 nucleotides are TGTGCCAGTAGTATGGATCATGCACAGGAGAGCTCCTACAATGAGCAGTTCTTC. This codes for CASSMDHAQESSYNEQFF. This sequence joins TRBV19 and TRBJ2-1; D may be TRBD1 (5 bases). Germline V gene lookup returns CDR1 LNHDA and CDR2 SQIVND (reference sequence). The CDR3 covers 18 residues. Trimming shortened V by 3 bases and J by 0 bases, and 18 bases separated the two germline ends.

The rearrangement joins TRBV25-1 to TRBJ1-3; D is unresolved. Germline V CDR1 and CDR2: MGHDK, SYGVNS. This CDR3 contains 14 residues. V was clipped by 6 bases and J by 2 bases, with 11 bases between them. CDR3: CASSEERTGNTIYF. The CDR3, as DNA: TGTGCCAGCAGCGAGGAGAGGACTGGAAACACCATATATTTT.